These 9 T cell receptor beta chains came from one sample sequenced in a study of identical twins. From the 5' RACE reads, TCRdb called clonotypes with MiXCR, one entry per CDR3 protein. The data hold about 190,000 distinct CDR3 sequences, with more than 15% observed a single time. This sample was also put to use in a study of T cells expressing NK-cell markers.

Sequencing was performed on CD8+ T cells sorted from blood. The receptors originated from a woman aged 18-29 years in good health.

J is TRBJ1-2 and V is TRBV20-1; D is unresolved. This CDR3 contains 13 residues. With 3 bases removed from V and 4 bases from J, the gap between germline ends came to 12 bases. From germline, CDR1 is DFQATT and CDR2 SNEGSKA (reference sequence). CDR3 coding DNA: TGCAGTGCTAGGGGGTCTGAATCCTATGGCTACACCTTC. Protein product: CSARGSESYGYTF.

This clonotype has more than one count but fewer than ten. This chain uses TRBV7-3 with TRBJ2-1; D unresolved. The ends were cut back, 5 bases at V and 4 bases at J, with 12 bases in the middle. The CDR3 is made up of 14 amino acids. Germline lookup yields CDR1 SGHTA and CDR2 FQGTGA. The CDR3 spells CASSPNPEYNEQFF. The CDR3 DNA sequence: TGTGCCAGCAGCCCAAATCCGGAGTACAATGAGCAGTTCTTC.

In its sample, this clonotype was seen a few times. The rearrangement joins TRBV19 to TRBJ2-2; 8 nucleotides agree with TRBD1. The CDR3 sequence is 16 residues long. Germline CDR1 is LNHDA and CDR2 is SQIVND (reference sequence). V was pared by 3 bases and J by 4 bases, with 7 bases of the junction left unmatched. The CDR3, as DNA: TGTGCCAGTAGTATGGGACAGGTGATGAGCACCGGGGAGCTGTTTTTT. Amino acids: CASSMGQVMSTGELFF.

The rearrangement links TRBV7-8 to TRBJ2-7; tentatively, D is TRBD1 (7 bases). The V end was cut by 4 bases, the J end by 3 bases, with 16 bases between. The CDR3 has 15 amino acids. The V gene's germline CDR1 is SGHVS and CDR2 FQNEAQ. CDR3 loop: CASSWPGAGGYEQYF. The CDR3 coding sequence is TGTGCCAGCAGCTGGCCGGGGGCAGGGGGCTACGAGCAGTACTTC.

The table lists this clonotype with a few counts. The chain carries TRBV9 and TRBJ2-6, with 10 bases lining up with TRBD1. After removal of 4 bases from V and 1 base from J, the junction contained 5 bases not matched to a gene. The CDR3 contains 17 residues. From germline, CDR1 is SGDLS and CDR2 YYNGEE. CDR3 DNA: TGTGCCAGCAGCCCACGGACAGGGGGTTCTGGGGCCAACGTCCTGACTTTC. Its protein product is CASSPRTGGSGANVLTF.

This rearrangement joins TRBV27 to TRBJ1-1; no reliable D call. The germline V gene has CDR1 MNHEY and CDR2 SMNVEV (reference sequence). Trimming pared 4 bases from V and 7 bases from J, leaving 10 bases between. CDR3 length equals 12 residues. CDR3 sequence: CASSSIGREAFF. The CDR3 DNA sequence: TGTGCCAGCAGTTCCATAGGCCGTGAAGCTTTCTTT.

CDR3 sequence (DNA): TGTGCCAGCAGCCGTGGGGGTGTGGTCGGCTACACCTTC. It translates to CASSRGGVVGYTF. This chain joins TRBV7-9 and TRBJ1-2, with D possibly being TRBD1 (5 bases). Between the trimmed V and J ends, which lost 5 bases and 8 bases, there was a span of 15 bases. The V gene's germline CDR1 is SEHNR and CDR2 FQNEAQ (reference sequence). The CDR3 is 13 amino acids.

This clonotype was seen a few times. The V and J genes are TRBV2 and TRBJ2-7; 10 bases are shared with TRBD2. The germline CDR1 and CDR2 sequences are SNHLY and FYNNEI. The CDR3 has 15 residues. Unmatched junction bases numbered 4, after V lost 1 base and J lost 4 bases. The chain's CDR3 is CASSEVSSGSYEQYF. CDR3 DNA: TGTGCCAGCAGTGAAGTGTCTAGCGGGAGTTACGAGCAGTACTTC.

This clonotype is medium-sized within its sample. The V call is TRBV4-1, the J call TRBJ2-7, with D perhaps given as TRBD1 or TRBD2 (5 bases each). The CDR3 runs to 15 residues. CDR1 MGHRA and CDR2 YSYEKL come from the germline V gene. V lost 0 bases and J 3 bases, leaving 12 bases between the germline ends. The chain's CDR3 is CASSQEAGAGYEQYF. The CDR3 nucleotides read TGCGCCAGCAGCCAAGAGGCCGGGGCTGGCTACGAGCAGTACTTC.